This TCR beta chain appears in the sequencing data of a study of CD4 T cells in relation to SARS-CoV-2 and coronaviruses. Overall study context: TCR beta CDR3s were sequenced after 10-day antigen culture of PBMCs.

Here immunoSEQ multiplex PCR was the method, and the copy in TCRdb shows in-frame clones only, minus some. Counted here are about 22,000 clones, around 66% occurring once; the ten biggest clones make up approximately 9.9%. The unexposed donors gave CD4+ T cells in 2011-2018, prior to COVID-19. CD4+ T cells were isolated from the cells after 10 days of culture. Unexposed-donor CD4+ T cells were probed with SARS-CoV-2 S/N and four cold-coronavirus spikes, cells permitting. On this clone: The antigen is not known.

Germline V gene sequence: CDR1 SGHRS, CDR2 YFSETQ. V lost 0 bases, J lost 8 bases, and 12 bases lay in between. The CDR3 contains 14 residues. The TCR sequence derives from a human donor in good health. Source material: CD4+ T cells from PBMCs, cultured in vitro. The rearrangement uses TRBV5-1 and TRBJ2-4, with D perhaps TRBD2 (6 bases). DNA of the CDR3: TGCGCCAGCAGCTTGGAAAAGCCGGGGGACATTCAGTACTTC. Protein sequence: CASSLEKPGDIQYF.